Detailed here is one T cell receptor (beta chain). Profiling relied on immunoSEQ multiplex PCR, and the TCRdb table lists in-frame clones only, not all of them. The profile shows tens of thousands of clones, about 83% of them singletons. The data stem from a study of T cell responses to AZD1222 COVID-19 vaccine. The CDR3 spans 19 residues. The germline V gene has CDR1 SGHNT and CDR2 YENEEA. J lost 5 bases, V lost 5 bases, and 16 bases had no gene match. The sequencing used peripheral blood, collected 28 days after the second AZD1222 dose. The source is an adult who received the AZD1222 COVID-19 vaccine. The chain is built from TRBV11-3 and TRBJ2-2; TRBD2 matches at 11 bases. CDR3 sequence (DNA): TGTGCCAGCAGCCCTAGGACAGGTCGACTAGCGGGGCAAACCGGGGAGCTGTTTTTT. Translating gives CASSPRTGRLAGQTGELFF.